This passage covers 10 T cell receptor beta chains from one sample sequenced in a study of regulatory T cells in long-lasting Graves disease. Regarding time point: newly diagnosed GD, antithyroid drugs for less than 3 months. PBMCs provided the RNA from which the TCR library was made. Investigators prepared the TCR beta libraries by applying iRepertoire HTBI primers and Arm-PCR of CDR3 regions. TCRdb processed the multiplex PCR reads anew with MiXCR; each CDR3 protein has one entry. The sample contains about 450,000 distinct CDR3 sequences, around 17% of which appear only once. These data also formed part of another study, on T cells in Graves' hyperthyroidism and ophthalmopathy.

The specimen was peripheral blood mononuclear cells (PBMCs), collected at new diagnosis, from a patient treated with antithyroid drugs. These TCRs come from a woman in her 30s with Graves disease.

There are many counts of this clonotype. The CDR3 reads CASSSRGPLAGLQETQYF. CDR3 DNA sequence: TGTGCCAGCAGTTCCCGAGGCCCCCTAGCGGGGCTCCAAGAGACCCAGTACTTC. The chain employs TRBV27 and TRBJ2-5; 9 positions match TRBD2. Germline V gene lookup returns CDR1 MNHEY and CDR2 SMNVEV (reference sequence). The CDR3 is 18 residues long. V lost 4 bases and J lost 1; bases outside the gene matches: 13.

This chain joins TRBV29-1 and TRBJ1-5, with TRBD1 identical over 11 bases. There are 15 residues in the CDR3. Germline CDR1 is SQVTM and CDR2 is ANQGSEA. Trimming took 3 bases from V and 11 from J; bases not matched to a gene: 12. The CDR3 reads CSVEIWTGGLLAQHF. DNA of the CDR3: TGCAGCGTTGAGATATGGACAGGGGGCTTGTTGGCCCAGCATTTT.

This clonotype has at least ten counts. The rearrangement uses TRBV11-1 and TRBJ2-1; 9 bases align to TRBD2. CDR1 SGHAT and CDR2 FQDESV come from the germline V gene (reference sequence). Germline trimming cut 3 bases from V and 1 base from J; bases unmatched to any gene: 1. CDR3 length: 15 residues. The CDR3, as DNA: TGTGCCAGCAGCTTCCTAGCGGGATCCTACAATGAGCAGTTCTTC. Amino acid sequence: CASSFLAGSYNEQFF.

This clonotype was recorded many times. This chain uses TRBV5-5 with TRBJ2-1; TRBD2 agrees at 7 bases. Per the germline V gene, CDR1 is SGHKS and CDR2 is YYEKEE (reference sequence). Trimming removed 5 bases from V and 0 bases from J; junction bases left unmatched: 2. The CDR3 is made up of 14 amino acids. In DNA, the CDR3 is TGTGCCAGCAGGGGCGGGAGCTCCTACAATGAGCAGTTCTTC. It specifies CASRGGSSYNEQFF.

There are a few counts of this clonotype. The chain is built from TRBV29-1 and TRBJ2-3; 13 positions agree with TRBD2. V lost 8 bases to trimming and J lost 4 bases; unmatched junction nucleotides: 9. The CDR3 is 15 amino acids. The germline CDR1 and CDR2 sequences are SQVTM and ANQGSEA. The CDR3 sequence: CSFCRTSGSADTQYF. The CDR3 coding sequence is TGCAGCTTCTGCAGGACTAGCGGGAGTGCAGATACGCAGTATTTT.

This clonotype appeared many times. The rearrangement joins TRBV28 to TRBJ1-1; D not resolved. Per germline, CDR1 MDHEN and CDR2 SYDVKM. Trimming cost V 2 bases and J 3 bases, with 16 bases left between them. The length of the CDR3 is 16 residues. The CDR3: CASSLGLGGWDTEAFF. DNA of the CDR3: TGTGCCAGCAGTTTAGGGCTCGGAGGGTGGGACACTGAAGCTTTCTTT.

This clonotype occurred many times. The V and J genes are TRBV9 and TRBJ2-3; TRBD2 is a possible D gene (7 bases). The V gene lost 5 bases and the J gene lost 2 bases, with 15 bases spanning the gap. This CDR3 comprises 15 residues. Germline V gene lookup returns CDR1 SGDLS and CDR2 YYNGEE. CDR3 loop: CASRGGLADTDTQYF. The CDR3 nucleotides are TGTGCCAGCAGGGGGGGGCTAGCGGACACAGATACGCAGTATTTT.

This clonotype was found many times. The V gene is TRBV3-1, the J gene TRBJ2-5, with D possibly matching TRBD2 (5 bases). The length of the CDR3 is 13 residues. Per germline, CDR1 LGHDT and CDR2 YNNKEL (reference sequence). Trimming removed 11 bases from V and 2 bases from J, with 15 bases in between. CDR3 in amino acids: CAGSGSPQETQYF. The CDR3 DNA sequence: TGTGCCGGTTCGGGGTCCCCACAAGAGACCCAGTACTTC.

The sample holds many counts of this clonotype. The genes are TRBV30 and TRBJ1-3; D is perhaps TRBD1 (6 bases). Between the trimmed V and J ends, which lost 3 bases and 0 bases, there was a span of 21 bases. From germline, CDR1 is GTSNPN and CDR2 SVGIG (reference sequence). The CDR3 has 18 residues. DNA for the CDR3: TGTGCCTGGAGCGCTCTGAGGGGGACCTCAAGCTCTGGAAACACCATATATTTT. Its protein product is CAWSALRGTSSSGNTIYF. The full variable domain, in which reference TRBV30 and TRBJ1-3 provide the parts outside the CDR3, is SQTIHQWPATLVQPVGSPLSLECTVEGTSNPNLYWYRQAAGRGLQLLFYSVGIGQISSEVPQNLSASRPQDRQFILSSKKLLLSDSGFYLCAWSALRGTSSSGNTIYFGEGSWLTVV.

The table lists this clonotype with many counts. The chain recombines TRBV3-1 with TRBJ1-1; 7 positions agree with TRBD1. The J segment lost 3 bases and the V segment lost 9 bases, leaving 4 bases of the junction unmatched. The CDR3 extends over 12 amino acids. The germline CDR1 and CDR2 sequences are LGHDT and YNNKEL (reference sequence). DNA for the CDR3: TGTGCCAGTACCACAGGGGACACTGAAGCTTTCTTT. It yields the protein CASTTGDTEAFF.